The 19 T cell receptor beta chains listed next were all sequenced from one sample in a study of CD8+ T cells in alopecia areata. Treatment noted: oral pan-JAK inhibitor, 5-10 mg twice daily. cDNA prepared by RNA extraction and subsequent reverse transcription served as the template for sequencing. Assay: immunoSEQ multiplex PCR; the TCRdb copy retains only in-frame clones and omits some. The data hold 150,000 or so clones, with about 51% observed a single time. The starting material was CD8+ T cells sorted from blood, obtained at week 4, from a patient treated with tofacitinib. Receptors were obtained from a human donor with alopecia areata.

The chain has TRBV27 and TRBJ2-1; D gene ambiguous. In germline, CDR1 is MNHEY, CDR2 SMNVEV (reference sequence). Trimming stripped 2 bases from V and 1 base from J, with 9 bases between. CDR3 length: 15 residues. The CDR3 spells CASSLRSVSYNEQFF. The CDR3 DNA sequence: TGTGCCAGCAGTTTAAGGTCCGTTTCCTACAATGAGCAGTTCTTC.

The chain joins TRBV5-1 to TRBJ2-7; D is undetermined. V shed 0 bases and J shed 4 bases, with 14 bases lying between them. This CDR3 region has 15 residues. Germline V lookup: CDR1 SGHRS, CDR2 YFSETQ. The CDR3 nucleotides read TGCGCCAGCAGCTTGGCCGAGGCAGGTTGGTACGAGCAGTACTTC. Its translation is CASSLAEAGWYEQYF. The full variable domain, its missing parts supplied by reference TRBV5-1 and TRBJ2-7, is KAGVTQTPRYLIKTRGQQVTLSCSPISGHRSVSWYQQTPGQGLQFLFEYFSETQRNKGNFPGRFSGRQFSNSRSEMNVSTLELGDSALYLCASSLAEAGWYEQYFGPGTRLTVT.

This chain links TRBV25-1 with TRBJ1-2, with 8 bases aligning to TRBD1. The CDR3 has 12 amino acids. The V and J ends lost 3 bases and 7 bases, in that order; junction bases with no gene match: 1. From germline, CDR1 is MGHDK and CDR2 SYGVNS. The CDR3 DNA is TGTGCCAGCAGTGATCAGGGGGCTGGCTACACCTTC. Translation gives CASSDQGAGYTF.

The gene calls are TRBV13 and TRBJ2-7, with TRBD1 identical over 10 bases. Germline loops: CDR1 PRHDT, CDR2 FYEKMQ (reference sequence). The CDR3 loop spans 15 amino acids. J was trimmed by 3 bases and V by 5 bases; bases with no gene match: 7. CDR3 residues: CASSQSGTGDYEQYF. CDR3 DNA sequence: TGTGCCAGCAGCCAATCCGGGACAGGGGACTACGAGCAGTACTTC.

The CDR3 spells CASSQPGRAGDTIYF. In DNA, the CDR3 is TGCGCCAGCAGCCAGCCCGGACGGGCGGGGGACACCATATATTTT. The chain carries TRBV4-1 and TRBJ1-3, with a tentative D call TRBD1 (5 bases). Germline lookup yields CDR1 MGHRA and CDR2 YSYEKL. The CDR3 is 15 residues long. V lost 3 bases and J 8 bases, leaving 17 bases between the germline ends.

The chain links TRBV5-1 to TRBJ1-3; D ambiguous. V was trimmed by 0 bases and J by 2 bases, leaving 6 bases between them. The CDR3 consists of 14 residues. The germline V gene has CDR1 SGHRS and CDR2 YFSETQ. The CDR3 loop reads CASSLEYTGNTIYF. The CDR3 region has the DNA TGCGCCAGCAGCTTGGAGTATACTGGAAACACCATATATTTT.

This clone was counted a few times. The J gene is TRBJ2-5, the V gene TRBV7-9; 8 nucleotides align to TRBD1. The junction had 12 bases not matched to a gene; V was cut back by 5 bases and J by 4 bases. CDR1 and CDR2 from the germline V gene are SEHNR and FQNEAQ (reference sequence). The CDR3 runs 16 residues. This CDR3 is CASSPYDRGFTETQYF. The CDR3 coding sequence is TGTGCCAGCAGCCCCTACGACAGGGGATTTACAGAGACCCAGTACTTC.

This clone was recorded a few times. The chain employs TRBV29-1 and TRBJ1-1; D unresolved. The CDR3 runs to 14 residues. V dropped 2 bases and J dropped 7 bases, with 17 bases sitting between them. Germline V gene sequence: CDR1 SQVTM, CDR2 ANQGSEA. The CDR3 sequence is CSVESLDRPYEAFF. DNA of the CDR3: TGCAGCGTTGAAAGTCTGGATCGTCCCTATGAAGCTTTCTTT. The full variable domain, completed using reference TRBV29-1 and TRBJ1-1, is SAVISQKPSRDICQRGTSLTIQCQVDSQVTMMFWYRQQPGQSLTLIATANQGSEATYESGFVIDKFPISRPNLTFSTLTVSNMSPEDSSIYLCSVESLDRPYEAFFGQGTRLTVV.

This clone was detected only once. The genes are TRBV27 and TRBJ2-5; 13 nucleotides line up with TRBD2. The CDR3 contains 16 residues. The J segment lost 7 bases and the V segment lost 5 bases, leaving 10 bases of the junction unmatched. Germline values: CDR1 MNHEY, CDR2 SMNVEV (reference sequence). CDR3 in amino acids: CASSPRTSGGPGTQYF. Here the CDR3 DNA reads TGTGCCAGCAGTCCACGGACTAGCGGGGGCCCCGGGACCCAGTACTTC.

The CDR3 here is CASSQDGGAGANVLTF. CDR3 nucleotides: TGCGCCAGCAGCCAAGACGGGGGGGCTGGGGCCAACGTCCTGACTTTC. This chain joins TRBV4-3 and TRBJ2-6, with 8 nucleotides matching TRBD2. The germline gives CDR1 LGHNA, CDR2 YSLEER. This CDR3 is built from 16 residues. V lost 0 bases and J lost 2; bases outside the gene matches: 0.

This sequence joins TRBV30 and TRBJ2-7; tentatively, D is TRBD1 (6 bases). V was trimmed by 0 bases and J by 5 bases, leaving 11 bases between them. Germline V gives CDR1 GTSNPN, CDR2 SVGIG (reference sequence). There are 13 residues in the CDR3. CDR3 in DNA: TGTGCCTGGAGTGTAGCAGGGGACAACGAGCAGTACTTC. Translating gives CAWSVAGDNEQYF.

V usage is TRBV5-1 and J usage is TRBJ2-4, with 7 bases lining up with TRBD1. This CDR3 has 16 residues. The germline CDR1 and CDR2 sequences are SGHRS and YFSETQ. V was clipped by 4 bases and J by 0 bases; unmatched bases: 7. The CDR3 DNA is TGCGCCAGCAGCACCGGGACAGTAGGAGCCAAAAACATTCAGTACTTC. Protein product: CASSTGTVGAKNIQYF.

This clone was recorded a few times. This CDR3 is also generated by other DNA sequences in the sample. The chain carries TRBV7-9 and TRBJ2-2, with 7 bases identical to TRBD2. V gave up 1 base and J gave up 4 bases; unmatched junction bases: 3. CDR1 is SEHNR and CDR2 is FQNEAQ in the germline V gene (reference sequence). The CDR3 has 15 residues. CDR3 residues: CASSLGLALTGELFF. The CDR3, as DNA: TGTGCCAGCAGCTTAGGACTAGCCCTCACCGGGGAGCTGTTTTTT.

This clone turned up a few times. The rearrangement links TRBV19 to TRBJ1-1; TRBD1 agrees at 8 bases. With 5 bases clipped from V and 3 bases from J, the junction kept 8 bases outside the gene matches. CDR1 LNHDA and CDR2 SQIVND come from the germline V gene (reference sequence). This CDR3 spans 15 amino acids. The CDR3 sequence is CASSVAAGGHTEAFF. The CDR3 DNA reads TGTGCCAGTAGTGTTGCCGCAGGGGGCCACACTGAAGCTTTCTTT. The full variable domain, rest sourced from reference TRBV19 and TRBJ1-1, is DGGITQSPKYLFRKEGQNVTLSCEQNLNHDAMYWYRQDPGQGLRLIYYSQIVNDFQKGDIAEGYSVSREKKESFPLTVTSAQKNPTAFYLCASSVAAGGHTEAFFGQGTRLTVV.

The chain couples TRBV5-1 to TRBJ1-2; 9 bases are shared with TRBD1. The V gene end was trimmed by 9 bases and the J gene end by 2 bases; junction bases not matched to a gene: 5. The CDR3 length is 13 residues. Germline CDR1 SGHRS, CDR2 YFSETQ. The CDR3 loop is CATRTGVNYGYTF. CDR3 in DNA: TGCGCCACCCGGACAGGGGTCAACTATGGCTACACCTTC.

The chain uses TRBV19 and TRBJ2-5, with 7 bases matching TRBD1. Germline values: CDR1 LNHDA, CDR2 SQIVND (reference sequence). CDR3 length: 15 amino acids. J lost 4 bases, V lost 6 bases, and 11 bases had no gene match. The CDR3 bases are TGTGCCAGTAGACCGAGGACAGGTTACGGAGAGACCCAGTACTTC. Protein: CASRPRTGYGETQYF.

The chain links TRBV29-1 to TRBJ2-2, with D perhaps matching TRBD1 or TRBD2 (6 bases each). The CDR3 runs 16 residues. Trimming took 6 bases from V and 3 from J, leaving 20 bases between them. Germline V gene sequence: CDR1 SQVTM, CDR2 ANQGSEA. Written as DNA, the CDR3 is TGCAGCGTCGGAGGGGACACCTCGAGGGACACCGGGGAGCTGTTTTTT. It encodes CSVGGDTSRDTGELFF.

CDR3 in DNA: TGTGGTTCCCTTGGGAACACCGGGGAGCTGTTTTTT. Encoded protein: CGSLGNTGELFF. V is TRBV27 and J is TRBJ2-2; D uncertain. CDR3 size: 12 residues. The germline gives CDR1 MNHEY, CDR2 SMNVEV (reference sequence).

In this sample, this clone is medium-sized (0.01 to 0.1%). The chain is built from TRBV7-9 and TRBJ1-6; D call uncertain. V dropped 2 bases and J dropped 8 bases, with 4 bases sitting between them. CDR1 is SEHNR and CDR2 is FQNEAQ in the germline V gene (reference sequence). The length of the CDR3 is 12 residues. This CDR3 is CASSLQDSPLHF. Written as DNA, the CDR3 is TGTGCCAGCAGCTTACAGGATTCACCCCTCCACTTT.